The rows below give T cell receptor beta chains drawn from one sample of a study of identifying expanded T cells in peripheral blood. The protocol was immunoSEQ multiplex PCR, while the TCRdb copy is restricted to in-frame clones and leaves out a portion. Among about 100,000 clones, about 83% were seen once, and the ten largest hold about 18%. Input material: blood. These receptors originate from a person between 18 and 75 years old in good health. The CDR3 runs from the conserved cysteine through the conserved F or W. D genes are given only for firm matches. A row's size may be missing; if present it is once, few, many or a size class.

>.|.|TRBJ1-4|14|TRBV23-1
CASSQSSCPEKLFF
TGCGCCAGCAGTCAATCGTCATGCCCAGAAAAACTGTTTTTT
>.|.|TRBJ2-5|14|TRBV5-6
CASSQEGGQETQYF
TGTGCCAGCAGCCAAGAGGGGGGGCAAGAGACCCAGTACTTC
>TRBD1|.|TRBJ1-1|16|TRBV7-8
CASSQGGKDRNTEAFF
TGTGCCAGCAGCCAGGGGGGGAAAGATAGGAACACTGAAGCTTTCTTT
>.|few|TRBJ1-4|16|TRBV25-1
CASSEWGDSLNEKLFF
TGTGCCAGCAGTGAATGGGGTGACAGCCTTAATGAAAAACTGTTTTTT
>TRBD1|.|TRBJ2-7|14|TRBV5-1
CATKKQTGIYEQYF
TGCGCCACCAAGAAACAGACAGGGATCTACGAGCAGTACTTC
>.|.|TRBJ1-1|15|TRBV4-3
CASSQEPRMNTEAFF
TGCGCCAGCAGCCAAGAACCCCGGATGAACACTGAAGCTTTCTTT
>.|.|TRBJ1-2|11|TRBV28
CASRRGYGYTF
TGTGCCAGCCGGAGGGGGTATGGCTACACCTTC
>.|.|TRBJ1-2|13|TRBV6-5
CASSYSLQTSYTF
TGTGCCAGCAGTTACTCCCTACAAACCTCCTACACCTTC
>.|few|TRBJ1-1|12|TRBV18
CASSPGNTEAFF
TGTGCCAGCTCACCAGGGAACACTGAAGCTTTCTTT
>.|.|TRBJ1-2|13|TRBV4-2
CASSPDKNYGYTF
TGTGCCAGCAGCCCGGATAAAAACTATGGCTACACCTTC
>.|.|TRBJ2-7|19|TRBV9
CASSVGGQVRPFLTYEQYF
TGTGCCAGCAGCGTAGGGGGGCAGGTCCGTCCGTTCCTTACCTACGAGCAGTACTTC
>TRBD1|.|TRBJ1-1|15|TRBV6-6
CASSSTTGGMTEAFF
TGTGCCAGCAGTTCTACGACAGGGGGTATGACTGAAGCTTTCTTT
>TRBD2|.|TRBJ2-7|12|TRBV11-2
CASSYGGYEQYF
TGTGCCAGCAGCTACGGGGGGTACGAGCAGTACTTC
>TRBD1|.|TRBJ1-2|12|TRBV29-1
CSVGDSSYGYTF
TGCAGCGTTGGGGACAGCAGCTATGGCTACACCTTC
>TRBD1|.|TRBJ2-7|14|TRBV19
CASSRDRGTYEQYF
TGTGCCAGTAGTCGGGACAGGGGAACCTACGAGCAGTACTTC
>.|.|TRBJ1-3|14|TRBV19
CASSAGLSGNTIYF
TGTGCCAGTAGTGCCGGGCTCTCTGGAAACACCATATATTTT
>.|.|TRBJ2-3|16|TRBV5-1
CASSLGTGRGTDTQYF
TGCGCCAGCAGCTTGGGGACAGGGAGGGGAACAGATACGCAGTATTTT
>.|.|TRBJ1-5|15|TRBV10-2
CASSESQQGIKPQHF
TGCGCCAGCAGTGAGTCGCAGCAGGGGATTAAGCCCCAGCATTTT
>TRBD1|.|TRBJ1-4|14|TRBV11-2
CASSLGQGWEKLFF
TGTGCCAGCAGCTTGGGACAGGGCTGGGAAAAACTGTTTTTT
>TRBD1|.|TRBJ2-7|16|TRBV19
CASSAPGQGLSYEQYF
TGTGCCAGTAGTGCCCCGGGACAGGGCTTATCCTACGAGCAGTACTTC
>TRBD2|.|TRBJ2-1|17|TRBV28
CASSLGASGATAWEQFF
TGTGCCAGCAGTCTAGGGGCTAGCGGGGCCACGGCGTGGGAGCAGTTCTTC
>.|.|TRBJ1-6|14|TRBV2
CASSDPLGDSPLHF
TGTGCCAGCAGTGATCCTCTGGGGGATTCACCCCTCCACTTT
>.|.|TRBJ2-1|12|TRBV30
CAWSVGLHEQFF
TGTGCCTGGAGTGTGGGGCTCCATGAGCAGTTCTTC
>.|.|TRBJ1-5|13|TRBV9
CASSTESNQPQHF
TGTGCCAGCAGTACGGAGTCTAATCAGCCCCAGCATTTT
>.|.|TRBJ2-3|16|TRBV5-1
CASSPGLRVSRDTQYF
TGCGCCAGCAGCCCCGGGCTGAGGGTCTCCAGGGATACGCAGTATTTT
>TRBD2|.|TRBJ2-1|14|TRBV6-6
CASTFAGTTHEQFF
TGTGCCAGCACCTTTGCGGGGACTACACATGAGCAGTTCTTC
>.|.|TRBJ1-2|14|TRBV11-2
CASSPVGGRYGYTF
TGTGCCAGCAGCCCGGTCGGGGGGCGGTATGGCTACACCTTC
>TRBD2|.|TRBJ2-3|14|TRBV29-1
CSVSTSGGADTQYF
TGCAGCGTTTCGACTAGCGGGGGGGCAGATACGCAGTATTTT
>.|.|TRBJ1-2|15|TRBV13
CASSGTDRLLYGYTF
TGTGCCAGCAGCGGAACAGACAGGCTGCTCTATGGCTACACCTTC
>.|once|TRBJ2-2|17|TRBV10-3
CAISGEDRPGGTGELFF
TGTGCCATCAGTGGGGAGGACAGACCAGGGGGCACCGGGGAGCTGTTTTTT
>.|.|TRBJ2-2|12|TRBV12-5
CASASRAGELFF
TGTGCTAGTGCCTCCCGGGCCGGGGAGCTGTTTTTT
>.|.|TRBJ2-2|11|TRBV2
CARGVTGELFF
TGTGCCAGGGGGGTGACCGGGGAGCTGTTTTTT
>.|.|TRBJ1-2|13|TRBV5-1
CASSQDGPYGYTF
TGCGCCAGCAGCCAGGACGGACCCTATGGCTACACCTTC
>TRBD2|.|TRBJ2-7|15|TRBV7-6
CASSPLAGAIREQYF
TGTGCCAGCAGCCCACTAGCGGGGGCGATCCGCGAGCAGTACTTC
>.|once|TRBJ1-3|15|TRBV2
CASSSEPSSGNTIYF
TGTGCCAGCAGTTCCGAACCTAGCTCTGGAAACACCATATATTTT
>.|.|TRBJ2-5|11|TRBV7-9
CASSLQETQYF
TGTGCCAGCTCATTACAAGAGACCCAGTACTTC
>.|.|TRBJ2-1|14|TRBV6-1
CASSEAQADNEQFF
TGTGCCAGCAGTGAAGCACAGGCGGACAATGAGCAGTTCTTC
>TRBD2|.|TRBJ2-3|16|TRBV2
CASKSRQAGGGDTQYF
TGTGCCAGCAAGTCGCGTCAGGCGGGGGGAGGAGATACGCAGTATTTT
>.|.|TRBJ2-2|13|TRBV7-2
CASSLLTSGELFF
TGTGCCAGCAGCTTATTGACTAGCGGGGAGCTGTTTTTT
>.|.|TRBJ2-3|13|TRBV27
CASSYFSTDTQYF
TGTGCCAGCAGTTATTTCAGCACAGATACGCAGTATTTT
>TRBD2|.|TRBJ2-4|12|TRBV6-5
CASSSGGGIQYF
TGTGCCAGCAGCAGCGGCGGGGGGATTCAGTACTTC
>TRBD2|.|TRBJ2-1|15|TRBV15
CATSETSALYNEQFF
TGTGCCACCAGCGAGACTAGCGCCTTGTACAATGAGCAGTTCTTC
>TRBD1|.|TRBJ1-1|15|TRBV7-9
CASSPAQGADTEAFF
TGTGCCAGCAGCCCTGCGCAGGGGGCGGACACTGAAGCTTTCTTT
>TRBD1|.|TRBJ2-3|15|TRBV10-1
CASSESAGGADTQYF
TGCGCCAGCAGTGAGTCGGCAGGGGGCGCAGATACGCAGTATTTT
>.|.|TRBJ2-1|12|TRBV28
CASSFSYNEQFF
TGTGCCAGCAGTTTCTCATACAATGAGCAGTTCTTC
>.|few|TRBJ1-1|13|TRBV30
CAWNVDGDTEAFF
TGTGCCTGGAACGTAGACGGTGACACTGAAGCTTTCTTT
>TRBD1|few|TRBJ2-4|14|TRBV2
CASSWDSQTGIQYF
TGTGCCAGCAGCTGGGACAGCCAGACGGGGATTCAGTACTTC
>.|.|TRBJ1-4|15|TRBV19
CASSPAGGRREKLFF
TGTGCCAGTAGTCCCGCGGGGGGGCGACGAGAAAAACTGTTTTTT
>TRBD1|.|TRBJ2-2|16|TRBV7-2
CASSLEAGGVAGELFF
TGTGCCAGCAGCTTAGAGGCAGGGGGAGTCGCCGGGGAGCTGTTTTTT
>.|.|TRBJ1-1|16|TRBV4-3
CASSQVGTGTWTEAFF
TGCGCCAGCAGCCAAGTCGGTACAGGGACGTGGACTGAAGCTTTCTTT
>.|.|TRBJ1-2|12|TRBV7-2
CASSLGATGYTF
TGTGCCAGCAGCTTAGGAGCCACGGGCTACACCTTC